These T cell receptor beta chains were read from a single sample in a study of siplizumab effects on memory and regulatory T cells. Using immunoSEQ multiplex PCR, the repertoire was profiled, and TCRdb retains in-frame clones only, with some absent. The sample holds some 100,000 clones, about 91% seen once. The sample taken for sequencing was Tregs sorted from blood. The receptor set was obtained from a human donor in good health. CDR3s include the opening cysteine and the closing phenylalanine or tryptophan. The D gene is left open where the match is weak.

D,V,J,CDR3,DNA
TRBD2,TRBV10-1,TRBJ2-3,CASRPESLAVGTDTQYF,TGCGCCAGCAGACCCGAATCCCTAGCGGTGGGCACAGATACGCAGTATTTT
TRBD1,TRBV18,TRBJ1-6,CASSQTTGVNSPLHF,TGTGCCAGCTCACAGACGACAGGGGTTAATTCACCCCTCCACTTT
-,TRBV5-1,TRBJ2-3,CASSIGLTAATDTQYF,TGCGCCAGCAGCATCGGACTCACAGCGGCCACAGATACGCAGTATTTT
-,TRBV6-1,TRBJ2-6,CASSAEGTGANVLTF,TGTGCCAGCAGTGCCGAGGGTACTGGGGCCAACGTCCTGACTTTC
-,TRBV7-9,TRBJ1-1,CASSLSGVATEAFF,TGTGCCAGCAGCTTATCGGGGGTGGCCACTGAAGCTTTCTTT
-,TRBV7-9,TRBJ2-7,CASSRIRGYEQYF,TGTGCCAGCAGTAGAATCAGGGGCTACGAGCAGTACTTC
TRBD1,TRBV5-4,TRBJ2-7,CATGIQGDSYEQYF,TGTGCCACCGGGATACAGGGGGACAGCTACGAGCAGTACTTC
-,TRBV7-8,TRBJ2-1,CASSLLPRAPNEQFF,TGTGCCAGCAGCTTACTCCCGAGGGCCCCTAATGAGCAGTTCTTC
-,TRBV9,TRBJ2-4,CASSVHRTKNIQYF,TGTGCCAGCAGCGTGCACAGGACCAAAAACATTCAGTACTTC
-,TRBV9,TRBJ1-2,CASSVAGRGRNGYTF,TGTGCCAGCAGCGTAGCAGGCAGGGGTCGCAATGGCTACACCTTC
TRBD1,TRBV6-1,TRBJ2-5,CASSVRDRETQYF,TGTGCCAGCAGTGTCCGGGACAGGGAGACCCAGTACTTC
-,TRBV28,TRBJ2-3,CASSFGASTDTQYF,TGTGCCAGCAGTTTTGGAGCAAGCACAGATACGCAGTATTTT
TRBD2,TRBV19,TRBJ2-1,CASSIGEGYNEQFF,TGTGCCAGTAGTATAGGGGAGGGGTACAATGAGCAGTTCTTC
-,TRBV25-1,TRBJ1-2,CASSELREESGYTF,TGTGCCAGCAGTGAATTAAGAGAGGAATCTGGCTACACCTTC
-,TRBV27,TRBJ2-7,CASSWSVSSYEQYF,TGTGCCAGCAGTTGGTCGGTAAGCTCCTACGAGCAGTACTTC
TRBD1,TRBV12-5,TRBJ1-5,CASGLVTGTGRFFQPQHF,TGTGCTAGTGGTTTGGTAACCGGGACAGGGAGATTTTTTCAGCCCCAGCATTTT
TRBD1,TRBV2,TRBJ2-2,CASSRQGNTGELFF,TGTGCCAGCAGCAGACAGGGAAACACCGGGGAGCTGTTTTTT
-,TRBV19,TRBJ2-2,CASTAGTYTGELFF,TGTGCCAGTACCGCCGGGACATACACCGGGGAGCTGTTTTTT
-,TRBV5-1,TRBJ1-1,CASDELGVNTEAFF,TGCGCCAGCGACGAATTGGGGGTGAACACTGAAGCTTTCTTT
TRBD1,TRBV7-2,TRBJ2-5,CASSVSTGAGTETQYF,TGTGCCAGCAGCGTATCGACAGGGGCAGGGACCGAGACCCAGTACTTC
TRBD1,TRBV29-1,TRBJ2-2,CSGRQGSNTGELFF,TGCAGCGGGAGACAGGGGTCGAACACCGGGGAGCTGTTTTTT
TRBD1,TRBV29-1,TRBJ2-1,CSVDSGGEQFF,TGCAGCGTTGACTCAGGGGGTGAGCAGTTCTTC
-,TRBV15,TRBJ1-3,CATSRDLLGLINTIYF,TGTGCCACCAGCAGAGATCTATTGGGACTGATAAACACCATATATTTT
TRBD1,TRBV10-3,TRBJ2-3,CAISRTGVLADTQYF,TGTGCCATCAGTAGGACAGGGGTGCTGGCAGATACGCAGTATTTT